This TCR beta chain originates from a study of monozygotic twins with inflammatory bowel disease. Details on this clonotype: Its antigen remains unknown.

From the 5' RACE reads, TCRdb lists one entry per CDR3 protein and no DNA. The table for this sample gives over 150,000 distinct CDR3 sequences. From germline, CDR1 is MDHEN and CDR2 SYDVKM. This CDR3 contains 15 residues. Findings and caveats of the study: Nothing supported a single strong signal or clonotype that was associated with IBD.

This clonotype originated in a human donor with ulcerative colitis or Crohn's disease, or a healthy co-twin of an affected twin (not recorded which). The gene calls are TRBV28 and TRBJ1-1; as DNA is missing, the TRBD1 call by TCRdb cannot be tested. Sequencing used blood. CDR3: CASSPSGATNTEAFF.